A selection of T cell receptor beta chains follows, all from one sample in a study of T cells in Graves' hyperthyroidism and ophthalmopathy. Via MiXCR, TCRdb re-called the multiplex PCR reads, giving one row per CDR3 protein. The data show some 620,000 distinct CDR3 sequences, with roughly 16% seen just once and 3% to 4.5% held by the top ten. The sequenced sample consisted of blood. The source of these receptors is a woman in her twenties or thirties with Graves' hyperthyroidism. Each CDR3 is given with its conserved first and last residue. The D gene is left open where the match is weak. The listing skips clone size in some rows; elsewhere it reads once, few, many or a size class.

D	size	V	J	DNA	CDR3
TRBD1	few	TRBV19	TRBJ1-5	TGTGCCAGTACCTCTTCCGGGACAGGGGGTGGCAATCAGCCCCAGCATTTT	CASTSSGTGGGNQPQHF
-	many	TRBV11-2	TRBJ2-3	TGTGCCAGCAGCTTAGCCCGGACTGCCAGAGATACGCAGTATTTT	CASSLARTARDTQYF
-	-	TRBV5-1	TRBJ2-7	TGCGCCAGCAGCACCGACAGCCCCTCCTACGAGCAGTACTTC	CASSTDSPSYEQYF
-	few	TRBV6-2/TRBV6-3	TRBJ2-7	TGTGCCAGCCTACGCCGGGACACCACGGGCGAGCAGTACTTC	CASLRRDTTGEQYF
-	many	TRBV28	TRBJ2-7	TGTGCCAGCAGTGGATTTAACCGGAGGTCGTCTCCCTACGAGCAGTACTTC	CASSGFNRRSSPYEQYF
TRBD2	-	TRBV10-3	TRBJ2-1	TGTGTCATCAGTGAGTCGAATTACCAGCGGGAAGGGAATGAGCAGTTCTTC	CVISESNYQREGNEQFF
TRBD2	few	TRBV18	TRBJ2-1	TGTGCCAGCTCACCTCCAGGGGCTAGCGGGAGGTACAATGAGCAGTTCTTC	CASSPPGASGRYNEQFF
TRBD2	many	TRBV5-1	TRBJ2-5	TGCGCCAGCAGCTCTCTAGCGGGAGGTAATCAAGAGACCCAGTACTTC	CASSSLAGGNQETQYF
-	many	TRBV2	TRBJ1-5	TGTGCCAGCAGTTCCTTCAGAAGCAGCAATCAGCCCCAGCATTTT	CASSSFRSSNQPQHF
-	few	TRBV11-2	TRBJ2-5	TGTGCCAGCAGCCCAGACGGGGCCCACGGCCACTTC	CASSPDGAHGHF
TRBD2	-	TRBV9	TRBJ2-7	TGTGCCAGCAGCGTAGTAGCGGGAGGGGATGAGCAGTACTTC	CASSVVAGGDEQYF
-	-	TRBV10-3	TRBJ2-1	TGTGCCATCAGGGGGGACGGTCTCAATGAGCAGTTCTTC	CAIRGDGLNEQFF
-	-	TRBV20-1	TRBJ1-5	TGCAGTGCTTCGAATCAGCCCCAGCATTTT	CSASNQPQHF
-	few	TRBV20-1	TRBJ1-5	TGCAGTGCTAGAGATCGCGGGAGATCTAGCAATCAGCCCCAGCATTTT	CSARDRGRSSNQPQHF
TRBD1	many	TRBV27	TRBJ1-5	TGTGCCAGCGCGCAGGGGGTTGGCAATCAGCCCCAGCATTTT	CASAQGVGNQPQHF
-	-	TRBV4-1	TRBJ2-7	TGCGCCAGCAGCCAAGATTGGCCGGGACCCTACGAGCAGTACTTC	CASSQDWPGPYEQYF
TRBD2	-	TRBV4-1	TRBJ2-1	TGCGCCAGCAGCCAAGTCTCGGTGGGGGGAGGGCCGTTCTTC	CASSQVSVGGGPFF
TRBD2	many	TRBV13	TRBJ2-7	TGTGCCAGCAGCAAAGCGGTAGCGGGATCCTACGAGCAGTACTTC	CASSKAVAGSYEQYF
TRBD2	-	TRBV12-3/TRBV12-4	TRBJ2-5	TGTGCCAGCAGTTTCATACGGGAGGGCGGTTGGGAGACCCAGTACTTC	CASSFIREGGWETQYF
-	-	TRBV28	TRBJ2-1	TGTGCCAGCACTGCGGACGTCTACAATGAGCAGTTCTTC	CASTADVYNEQFF
TRBD2	many	TRBV11-3	TRBJ2-7	TGTGCCAGCAGCAGCGGGAGTGCGGGTGAGCAGTACTTC	CASSSGSAGEQYF
-	many	TRBV28	TRBJ2-1	TGTGCCAGCAGTTTTTGGGGTAAAGTCGATGAGCAGTTCTTC	CASSFWGKVDEQFF
-	many	TRBV28	TRBJ2-7	TGTGCCAGCAGTGTAAGATCAGGGGCGACACAAGGCGAGCAGTACTTC	CASSVRSGATQGEQYF
TRBD1	few	TRBV25-1	TRBJ2-1	TGTGCCAGCAGTGGACAGGGAATAGGATGGTACAATGAGCAGTTCTTC	CASSGQGIGWYNEQFF
TRBD2	few	TRBV10-1	TRBJ2-7	TGCGCCAGCAGTGTAGCTGGGACTAGGTCCTACGAGCAGTACTTC	CASSVAGTRSYEQYF
-	many	TRBV18	TRBJ2-3	TGTGCCAGCTCACGAGATCCCGGGACCGCGCAGTATTTT	CASSRDPGTAQYF